Listed here is a single T cell receptor beta chain. Germline V gene data show CDR1 as KGHDR and CDR2 as SFDVKD. The ends lost 3 bases at V and 6 bases at J; junction bases unmatched: 0. This CDR3 has 13 amino acids. The source of the sample is a study of blood T cell repertoires in COVID-19. Across the whole study: Specimens from acute and convalescent COVID-19 originated in the United States, Italy and Spain. From T cells, B-cell-depleted T cells, or PBMCs came the material, which was cDNA or gDNA.

The authors' processing: Estimation of nucleated cell counts was performed using reference gene primer amplification. Sequencing used immunoSEQ multiplex PCR; TCRdb keeps in-frame clones, though not all of them. V and J calls and clone size are as listed in that table; D and trimming were resolved from the DNA. The sample lists 270,000 or so clones; more than 70% were seen once. The TCR comes from a woman between 18 and 30 years old with acute or convalescent COVID-19. The sequenced sample was peripheral blood. This sequence joins TRBV24-1 and TRBJ1-5, with TRBD1 matching over 8 bases. Here the CDR3 DNA reads TGTGCCACCAGTGATGACAGGGGTCAGCCCCAGCATTTT. It is translated as CATSDDRGQPQHF.